This T cell receptor beta chain is from a study of blood T cell repertoires in COVID-19 (dated by TCRdb to 2019 to 2021). Background for the entire study: Collaborator samples came from the United States, Italy and Spain and covered acute and convalescent phases of COVID-19. HLA class I and class II types, where available, came from metadata supplied by the sample provider rather than from assay-based typing. Subjects who had been exposed to COVID-19, were actively infected with it, or had recovered from it provided the deeply sampled blood TCRbeta repertoires that made up the dataset. The material from the prospective study consisted of cDNA or gDNA derived from T cells, B-cell-depleted T cells, or PBMCs. A freely available public database, intended as a resource for researchers studying the immune response to SARS-CoV-2, is where the repertoires were released. Samples were obtained from the ongoing ImmuneRACE study (first 160 participants) and from over 1,000 subjects provided by 6 global collaborators. Sample metadata almost always included a de-identified subject ID, COVID-19 status, age in years and sex.

TCRbeta CDR3 regions were amplified from genomic DNA using the immunoSEQ Assay, a bias-controlled multiplex PCR. Turning to the authors' computational methods: Within the assay, amplification of reference gene primers was used to estimate how many nucleated cells each sample contained. To quantify the absolute abundance of each unique TCRbeta CDR3 rearrangement, sequence reads were collapsed and filtered. For each sample, productive Simpson clonality was calculated as the square root of Simpson's diversity index across productive rearrangements. TCRdb provides this immuneACCESS table in a form limited to in-frame rearrangements. Some clones are lacking; in checked studies, under half of them reflect an unresolved V gene, and why the rest are absent is not known. V and J calls and clone size are as listed in that table; D and trimming were resolved from the DNA. A total of approximately 410,000 clones appear in this sample, around 86% of them only once. The top ten constitute 1.4% of the sample.

Trimming leaves V shorter by 4 bases and J shorter by 8 bases, with the junction holding 11 bases beyond the gene matches. Taken from the germline V gene, the CDR1 and CDR2 loops are SGHRS and YFSETQ. The CDR3 goes from the cysteine to the phenylalanine over 16 residues. This entry keeps only the CDR3 DNA: 48 bases, framed from base 1. The study at large found these results: How much clinical and demographic metadata was included differed by source and by participant, and the metadata was provided uncurated.

Whole blood was collected in K2EDTA tubes by collaborating institutions according to the institutions' own protocols. For TCRbeta analysis, collaborators shipped samples as frozen whole blood, isolated PBMCs, or DNA extracted from either of those sample types. Concerning this clone itself: No antigen is known for it. Nothing much larger sits one base from this clone, and base qualities are not available.

The source of this sequence is a woman in her thirties with active or convalescent COVID-19. Here the chain combines TRBV5-1 and TRBJ2-1; 11 of the junction bases match TRBD2. Sequencing was done on a sample of peripheral blood. The nucleotide sequence reads as follows: TGCGCCAGCAGCCGCGTCACTAGCGGGAGTAATGATGAGCAGTTCTTC. It codes for CASSRVTSGSNDEQFF.